This T cell receptor beta chain was profiled in a study of T cells in Graves' hyperthyroidism and ophthalmopathy. This clonotype was recorded once. Germline trimming cut 3 bases from V and 5 bases from J; bases unmatched to any gene: 20. In germline, CDR1 is SGHDT, CDR2 YYEEEE. The CDR3 runs to 18 residues. Amplified TCR beta CDR3 regions came from RNA transcripts. HTBI primers drove first-round RT-PCR of the TCR CDR3. TCRdb re-called the multiplex PCR reads through MiXCR, storing one row per CDR3 protein. This sample has around 300,000 distinct CDR3 sequences, with roughly an eighth found just once. Sequences were obtained from blood. The rearrangement uses TRBV5-6 and TRBJ2-7; 7 nucleotides agree with TRBD2. This receptor was identified in a woman aged 35 to 49 with Graves' ophthalmopathy. The CDR3 region has the DNA TGTGCCAGCAGCTCCCCTCTTGGGGACTATCGAAATCGGAACGAGCAGTACTTC. It yields the protein CASSSPLGDYRNRNEQYF.